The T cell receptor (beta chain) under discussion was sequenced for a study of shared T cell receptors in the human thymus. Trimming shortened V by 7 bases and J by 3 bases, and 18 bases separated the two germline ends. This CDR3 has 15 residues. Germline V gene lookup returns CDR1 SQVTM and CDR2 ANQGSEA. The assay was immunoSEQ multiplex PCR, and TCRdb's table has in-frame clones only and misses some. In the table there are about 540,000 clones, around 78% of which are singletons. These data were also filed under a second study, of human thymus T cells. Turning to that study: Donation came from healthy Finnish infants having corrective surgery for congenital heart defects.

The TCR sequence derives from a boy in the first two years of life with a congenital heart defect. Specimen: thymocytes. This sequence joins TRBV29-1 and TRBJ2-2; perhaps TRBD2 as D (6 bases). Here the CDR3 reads CSAQVAGRDTGELFF. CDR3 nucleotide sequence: TGCAGCGCCCAGGTCGCGGGGCGGGACACCGGGGAGCTGTTTTTT.